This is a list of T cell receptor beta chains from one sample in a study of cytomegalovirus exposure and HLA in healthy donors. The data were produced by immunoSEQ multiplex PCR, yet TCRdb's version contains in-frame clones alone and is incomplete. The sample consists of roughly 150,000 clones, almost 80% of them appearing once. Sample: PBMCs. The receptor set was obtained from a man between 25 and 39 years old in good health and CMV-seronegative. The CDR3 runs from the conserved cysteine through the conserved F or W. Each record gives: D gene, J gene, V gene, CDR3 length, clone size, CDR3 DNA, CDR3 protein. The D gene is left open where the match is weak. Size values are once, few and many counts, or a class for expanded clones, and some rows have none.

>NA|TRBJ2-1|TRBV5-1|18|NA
TGCGCCAGCAGCTTTGAGGGGGGAAAGGCTAGCGGATGGGATGAGCAGTTCTTC
CASSFEGGKASGWDEQFF
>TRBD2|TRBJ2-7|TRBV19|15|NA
TGTGCCAGTAGTTCGAGCGGGAGGCCCCCCTACGAGCAGTACTTC
CASSSSGRPPYEQYF
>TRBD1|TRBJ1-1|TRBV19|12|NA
TGTGCCACCTCGGACAGGGGGCGTTGGGCTTTCTTT
CATSDRGRWAFF
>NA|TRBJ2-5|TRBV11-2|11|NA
TGTGCCAGCGAACAACGAGAGACCCAGTACTTC
CASEQRETQYF
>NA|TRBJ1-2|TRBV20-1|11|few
TGCAGTGCGGGCAGCAACTATGGCTACACCTTC
CSAGSNYGYTF
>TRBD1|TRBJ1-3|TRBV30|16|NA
TGTGCCTGGAGTGTAGAGAGGGGGCTTGGAGGAAACACCATATATTTT
CAWSVERGLGGNTIYF
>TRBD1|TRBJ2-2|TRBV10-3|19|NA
TGTGCCATCAGTGAGTCGCCGGGACAGGGAGCGTCGAACACCGGGGAGCTGTTTTTT
CAISESPGQGASNTGELFF
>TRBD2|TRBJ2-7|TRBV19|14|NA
TGTGCCAGTAATAAGGCACTAGCGGGAGACGAGCAGTACTTC
CASNKALAGDEQYF
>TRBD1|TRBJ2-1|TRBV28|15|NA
TGTGCCAGCAGGGGTCCCGGGACAGGGCACAATGAGCAGTTCTTC
CASRGPGTGHNEQFF
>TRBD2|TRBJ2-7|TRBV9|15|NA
TGTGCCAGCAGCATCGGGACTAGCGGGACCTACGAGCAGTACTTC
CASSIGTSGTYEQYF
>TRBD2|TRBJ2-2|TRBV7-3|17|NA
TGTGCCAGCAGCTTAGCCCCGGGACTAGCGGTCACCGGGGAGCTGTTTTTT
CASSLAPGLAVTGELFF
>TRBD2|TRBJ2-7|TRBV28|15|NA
TGTGCCAGCAGGACCTGGGCGGGGGGTTTAGAAGAGCAGTACTTC
CASRTWAGGLEEQYF
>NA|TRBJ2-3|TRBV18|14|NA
TGTGCCAGCTCGGGCGGAGGGGGCACAGATACGCAGTATTTT
CASSGGGGTDTQYF
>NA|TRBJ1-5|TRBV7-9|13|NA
TGTGCCAGCAGCTTAGCGCGGGGTCAGCCCCAGCATTTT
CASSLARGQPQHF
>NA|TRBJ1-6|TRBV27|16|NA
TGTGCCAGCAGGGGCCCCGGGAGCTCCTATAATTCACCCCTCCACTTT
CASRGPGSSYNSPLHF
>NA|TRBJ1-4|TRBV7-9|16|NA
TGTGCCAGCAGCTTACCCGGCATGGGGGAGGGTGAAAAACTGTTTTTT
CASSLPGMGEGEKLFF
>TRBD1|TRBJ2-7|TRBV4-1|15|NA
TGCGCCAGCAGCCATCCCGACAGGGTGGGATACGAGCAGTACTTC
CASSHPDRVGYEQYF
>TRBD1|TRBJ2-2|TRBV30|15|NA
TGTGCCTGGAGTGTACAGGGGGCAAACACCGGGGAGCTGTTTTTT
CAWSVQGANTGELFF
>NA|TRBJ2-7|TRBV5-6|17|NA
TGTGCCAGCAGCTTGGGGCCAGGGAGGTACCAGTCCTACGAGCAGTACTTC
CASSLGPGRYQSYEQYF